This T cell receptor (beta chain) appears in the sequencing data of a study of follicular helper T cells after annual influenza vaccination. Data came from immunoSEQ multiplex PCR; TCRdb stores just in-frame clones and leaves some out. The top ten hold 1.3% of the sample, which has around 15,000 clones, roughly 83% seen once. Germline lookup yields CDR1 LNHDA and CDR2 SQIVND (reference sequence). There are 15 residues in the CDR3. V was clipped by 5 bases and J by 6 bases; unmatched bases: 11. Stated time point: 2014-2015 season, 7 days after vaccination. Subjects lived in the community and lacked influenza vaccine within the prior 6 months. Per time point, about 35-110 mL of blood was sampled. Cells are cTfh (non-naive CD4+CXCR5+PD-1+), split by ICOS and CD38 into double-positive or double-negative.

The sample in question was CXCR5+ CD38- circulating T follicular helper cells from blood, obtained 7 days after influenza vaccination. Subset here: circulating Tfh, non-naive CD4+CXCR5+PD-1+ (ICOS+CD38+ or ICOS-CD38-). The receptor was derived from an adult who received the influenza vaccine. This chain uses TRBV19 with TRBJ2-7, with 9 positions matching TRBD2. This CDR3 is CASSPSGTSFSEQYF. The CDR3 DNA sequence: TGTGCCAGTAGTCCATCCGGGACTAGCTTTTCCGAGCAGTACTTC.